This TCR beta chain came from a study of CD8 T cells in Susac syndrome (dated by TCRdb to about 2019). Turning to the overall study: Among the Susac syndrome patients who were sequenced, clinically active disease was present in over 5 and clinical remission was observed in about eight. At blood withdrawal, Susac syndrome patients were either therapy-naive, taking corticosteroids (in some cases with IVIg as well), or taking IVIg alone. Repertoire sequencing was used to test whether CD8+ T cell activation and differentiation in Susac syndrome was antigen driven. The study compared CD8+ T cell repertoire clonality among 11 to 12 healthy donors, around 14 Susac syndrome patients and roughly 15 multiple sclerosis patients. The paper as a whole reports these results and caveats: Susac syndrome CD8+ repertoires showed clonal expansion, highest in CD8+ TEMRA cells and greater in clinically active than remitting patients. The TCR sequencing and HLA analysis was acknowledged to have included a relatively small number of individuals. Roughly 15 and five Susac-specific public clones were found in the total CD8+ and CD8+ TEMRA repertoires, respectively.

As for this clonotype: The target of this receptor is not known. It has no much larger one-base neighbor in the sample; base qualities were not kept.

RNA was extracted with the RNeasy kit and about 0.5 to 1 ug was reverse transcribed using random hexamers. The immunoSEQ multiplex PCR assay, covering 54 Vbeta and 13 Jbeta segments, was used to amplify TCR beta CDR3 regions. PCR amplification bias was corrected using a synthetic template baseline for primer optimization and computational correction. Per the source publication's procedure: Only productive sequences were kept, with reads annotated to V, D and J genes according to IMGT and analyzed in immunoSEQ Analyzer. Clonality was computed as one minus Shannon entropy normalized by log2 of the number of productive unique sequences. Public and private clones were assessed among the 100 most prevalent clones of each patient and control. A clone was defined as Susac-specific if it was absent from the healthy and MS cohorts, from roughly 980 published viral clones and from other ImmuneACCESS disease sequences. The public reads were reprocessed in TCRdb via fastp at Q25 and MiXCR, keeping in-frame beta chains. Rows with one shared CDR3 protein collapse into an entry with the most common genes and DNA. The V and J calls were determined by TCRdb, not by the authors. For this sample there are fewer than 85,000 distinct CDR3 sequences; 94% appear just once. Of the sample, 0.52% falls within the top ten clones.

Here V drops 4 bases and J drops 2 bases, and the junction holds 10 bases not matched to any gene. Taken from cysteine to phenylalanine, the CDR3 has 16 residues. Solely the CDR3 DNA is kept, with 48 bases framed from the first base. According to the germline V gene, CDR1 reads SGDLS and CDR2 reads YYNGEE. High-throughput TCR beta sequencing profiled peripheral blood CD8+ and CD4+ T cells from healthy donors, Susac syndrome patients and multiple sclerosis patients. Susac syndrome patients met recently defined diagnostic criteria for definite or probable disease. Bulk CD8+ and CD4+ T cells were purified magnetically by negative isolation, whereas CD8+ TEMRA cells were enriched by FACS. Blood was collected in EDTA tubes and processed within 24 hours, with PBMCs isolated through density gradient centrifugation. PBMCs destined for TCR sequencing were cryopreserved in liquid nitrogen and later thawed in a 37 °C water bath. The sorted or isolated CD4+, CD8+ and CD8+ TEMRA cells had a purity of 90% or higher.

The sequence was collected from a human donor with Susac syndrome. The sequence is built from TRBV9 and TRBJ2-5; TRBD2 matches 8 bases in the middle. Sequencing was carried out using CD8+ T cells from PBMCs. The CDR3 loop reads CASSPQSGGRQETQYF. DNA sequence: TGTGCCAGCAGCCCACAGAGCGGGGGCCGTCAAGAGACCCAGTACTTC.